These T cell receptor beta chains were read from a single sample in a study of T cell changes during pregnancy in multiple sclerosis. The protocol was immunoSEQ multiplex PCR, while the TCRdb copy is restricted to in-frame clones and leaves out a portion. The sample lists 65,000 to 70,000 clones; about nine tenths were seen once. Sequences were derived from peripheral blood, sampled in the first trimester of pregnancy. These TCRs come from a female donor with multiple sclerosis, enrolled in a pregnancy study. Both conserved end residues are part of each CDR3. A D gene is named only where the DNA matches it firmly. Clone size is stated in some rows and not others, as once, few, many or a class when expanded.

d_gene	v_gene	abundance	j_gene	CDR3nt	CDR3aa
.	TRBV2	.	TRBJ2-3	TGTGCCAGCACTACTAGCACAGATACGCAGTATTTT	CASTTSTDTQYF
TRBD2	TRBV2	.	TRBJ2-7	TGTGCCAGCAGTGTCGGGGGGACTAGCGGGGGGCAGCAGTCCTACGAGCAGTACTTC	CASSVGGTSGGQQSYEQYF
.	TRBV5-6	once	TRBJ1-2	TGTGCCAGCACCCTTCGAAGGCGAGGCTTTAACTATGGCTACACCTTC	CASTLRRRGFNYGYTF
.	TRBV7-2	.	TRBJ1-5	TGTGCCAGCAGTCTTTCTAGCAATCAGCCCCAGCATTTT	CASSLSSNQPQHF
TRBD2	TRBV2	.	TRBJ2-3	TGTGCCAGCAGTGAAGGGACTAGCGGGAAGACAGATACGCAGTATTTT	CASSEGTSGKTDTQYF
.	TRBV5-5	once	TRBJ1-1	TGTGCCAGCAGCTTGTCGGGGGACACTGAAGCTTTCTTT	CASSLSGDTEAFF
.	TRBV11-2	.	TRBJ2-5	TGTGCCAGCAGCAAAGGACAATTGCAAGAGACCCAGTACTTC	CASSKGQLQETQYF
.	TRBV11-2	.	TRBJ2-3	TGTGCCAGCAGCTTACTCTCTCCGGGTCCCCGTGAAAGAGATACGCAGTATTTT	CASSLLSPGPRERDTQYF
TRBD1	TRBV5-4	once	TRBJ1-1	TGTGCCAGCAGCTCGTGGACAGGGCGAACCGAAGCTTTCTTT	CASSSWTGRTEAFF
TRBD2	TRBV5-1	once	TRBJ2-1	TGCGCCAGCAGCTCATCCGCGGGACTAGCGGGAGGGGGTGAGCAGTTCTTC	CASSSSAGLAGGGEQFF
TRBD2	TRBV7-9	.	TRBJ2-7	TGTGCCTCAACTGGGGGGGTCGAGCAGTACTTC	CASTGGVEQYF
TRBD2	TRBV11-2	.	TRBJ2-7	TGTGCCAGCAGCTTAGGGGGCAGCGGGAGCCTCCACGAGCAGTACTTC	CASSLGGSGSLHEQYF
.	TRBV28	.	TRBJ1-1	TGTGCCAGCAGTCTTACAGGGAAGTACACTGAAGCTTTCTTT	CASSLTGKYTEAFF
.	TRBV10-3	.	TRBJ1-4	TGTGCCATCAGTGAGGGGGAGGTGACTAATGAAAAACTGTTTTTT	CAISEGEVTNEKLFF
.	TRBV27	.	TRBJ1-5	TGTGCCAGCAGTTCCCCAAATCAGCCCCAGCATTTT	CASSSPNQPQHF
TRBD2	TRBV5-6	.	TRBJ2-7	TGTGCCAGCAGCACTTGGAGTAGCGGGTACCTCCCCTACGAGCAGTACTTC	CASSTWSSGYLPYEQYF
TRBD1	TRBV4-1	.	TRBJ1-5	TGCGCCAGCAGCTTGACAGGGCCCGGGGGCAATCAGCCCCAGCATTTT	CASSLTGPGGNQPQHF
TRBD2	TRBV11-2	.	TRBJ2-1	TGTGCCAGCAGCTTAGCGGGAGGGCCGCACAATGAGCAGTTCTTC	CASSLAGGPHNEQFF
TRBD2	TRBV7-3	.	TRBJ2-5	TGTGCCAGCAGCGGGACTAGCGGAGAGACCCAGTACTTC	CASSGTSGETQYF
TRBD1	TRBV2	.	TRBJ2-1	TGTGCCAGCAGTGAAGCCCGGACAGGGGGTTCCGCCAATGAGCAGTTCTTC	CASSEARTGGSANEQFF
TRBD2	TRBV9	.	TRBJ2-1	TGTGCCAGCAGCGTGGGGGAGGGACTAGCGGGAGGGGAGCAGTTCTTC	CASSVGEGLAGGEQFF
TRBD1	TRBV9	.	TRBJ1-3	TGTGCCAGCAGCGCCGGGACAGGGGAAGGAAACACCATATATTTT	CASSAGTGEGNTIYF
TRBD1	TRBV11-2	.	TRBJ1-1	TGTGCCAGCAGCTTAGGGTCCAGGGGGAAGAACACTGAAGCTTTCTTT	CASSLGSRGKNTEAFF
TRBD1	TRBV30	few	TRBJ1-6	TGTGCCTGGAGTGCCGACAGGGGTTCACCCCTCCACTTT	CAWSADRGSPLHF
TRBD2	TRBV19	.	TRBJ2-1	TGTGCCAGTAGTCCTAGCGGGGGGAACTACAATGAGCAGTTCTTC	CASSPSGGNYNEQFF
.	TRBV27	.	TRBJ2-7	TGTGCCAGCAGACGGACAATCCCCTACGAGCAGTACTTC	CASRRTIPYEQYF
.	TRBV28	.	TRBJ1-5	TGTGCCAGCAGCCCGCCTGGAGGAGGCAATCAGCCCCAGCATTTT	CASSPPGGGNQPQHF
.	TRBV5-6	.	TRBJ2-5	TGTGCCAGCTTGGGCAGGGCCGAGGAGACCCAGTACTTC	CASLGRAEETQYF
TRBD1	TRBV10-2	.	TRBJ2-3	TGCGCCAGCAATGGACAGGGTTCAGATACGCAGTATTTT	CASNGQGSDTQYF
TRBD1	TRBV7-9	.	TRBJ2-7	TGTGCCAGCAGCTTGGGGGGACAGGGATCTGGCGAGCAGTACTTC	CASSLGGQGSGEQYF
TRBD1	TRBV19	.	TRBJ1-5	TGTGCCAGTAGTGAAGGGGGCGGCCAGGATCAGCCCCAGCATTTT	CASSEGGGQDQPQHF
TRBD2	TRBV5-1	.	TRBJ2-1	TGCGCCAGCAGCTTGGGGGGACTAGCTTTGAGCTCCTACAATGAGCAGTTCTTC	CASSLGGLALSSYNEQFF